Detailed here is one TCR beta chain. The record originates from a study of shared clonotypes between healthy human individuals. How the authors handled the data: Quality scores were absent from the junction-only immunoSEQ sequences, so filtering differed. TCRdb keeps only in-frame clones here, not all; method: immunoSEQ multiplex PCR. V and J calls and clone size are those listed in that table; D and trimming were worked out from the DNA. The top ten clones hold around half of a sample with over 75,000 clones, approximately 75% of them seen once. V was trimmed by 0 bases and J by 6 bases, leaving 13 bases between them. CDR3 length: 15 residues. Per the germline V gene, CDR1 is MGHRA and CDR2 is YSYEKL. CD8 memory combined CD45RO+ cells with CCR7-negative CD45RA+ TemRA cells.

The chain couples TRBV4-1 to TRBJ2-3; D not resolved. The sequenced material came from memory CD8+ T cells sorted from blood. As to subset: CD45RO+ cells pooled with CCR7-negative TemRA cells. This TCR was sampled from a young man in good health. CDR3 protein: CASSQEVAAQDTQYF. CDR3 in DNA: TGCGCCAGCAGCCAAGAGGTCGCGGCCCAGGATACGCAGTATTTT.